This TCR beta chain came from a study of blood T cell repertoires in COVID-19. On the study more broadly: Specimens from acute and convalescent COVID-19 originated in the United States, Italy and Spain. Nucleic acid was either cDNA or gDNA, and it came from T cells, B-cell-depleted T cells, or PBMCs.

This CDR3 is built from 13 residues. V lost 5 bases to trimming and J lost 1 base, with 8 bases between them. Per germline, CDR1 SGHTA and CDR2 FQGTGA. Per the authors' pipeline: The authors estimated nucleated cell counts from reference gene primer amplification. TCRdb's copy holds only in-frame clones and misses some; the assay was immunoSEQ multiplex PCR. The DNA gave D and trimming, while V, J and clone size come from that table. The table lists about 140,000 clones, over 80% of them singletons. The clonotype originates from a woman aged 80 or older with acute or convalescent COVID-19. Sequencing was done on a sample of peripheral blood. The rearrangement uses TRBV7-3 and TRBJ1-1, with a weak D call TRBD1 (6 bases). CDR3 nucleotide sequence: TGTGCCAGCAGCGAACAGGGGAACACTGAAGCTTTCTTT. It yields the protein CASSEQGNTEAFF.